Shown below are 21 T cell receptor beta chains from a single sample sequenced in a study of cytomegalovirus exposure and HLA in healthy donors (dated by TCRdb to between 2016 and 2019). The library was made by the immunoSEQ multiplex PCR assay. TCRdb holds this immuneACCESS table with in-frame rearrangements only. Some clones are missing; in checked studies, unresolved V genes explain under half, and the rest has no known cause. This sample comprises about 110,000 clones, under 85% of them detected only once. The top ten hold around 3% of the sample. The sample was PBMCs. These receptors all come from a woman between 18 and 30 years old in good health and CMV-seronegative.

This chain uses TRBV18 with TRBJ2-3; the D gene is possibly TRBD1 (6 bases). The CDR3 sequence is 15 residues long. The V and J ends lost 5 bases and 6 bases respectively, with 18 bases between them. From germline, CDR1 is KGHSH and CDR2 LQKENI. Here the CDR3 DNA reads TGTGCCAGCTCATCTTATCGGGACACGGTGGATACGCAGTATTTT. Translating it yields CASSSYRDTVDTQYF.

The rearrangement joins TRBV15 to TRBJ1-2; 8 bases align to TRBD1. CDR1 is LNHNV and CDR2 is YYDKDF in the germline V gene (reference sequence). The CDR3 runs to 17 residues. With V trimmed by 0 bases and J by 4 bases, 10 bases remained unmatched. The CDR3 region is CATSREPSRTGSYGYTF. The CDR3 bases are TGTGCCACCAGCAGAGAGCCCTCTCGGACAGGGAGCTATGGCTACACCTTC.

V is TRBV4-1 and J is TRBJ1-6, with D maybe TRBD1 (5 bases). Trimming cost V 0 bases and J 10 bases, with 13 bases left between them. The CDR3 is 15 residues long. Germline V gene data show CDR1 as MGHRA and CDR2 as YSYEKL. CDR3 nucleotide sequence: TGCGCCAGCAGCCAAGAGGGCCAGGGCCGATCACCCCTCCACTTT. Encoded protein: CASSQEGQGRSPLHF.

V usage is TRBV27 and J usage is TRBJ1-4; unclear D gene. Trimming cost V 2 bases and J 3 bases, with 7 bases left between them. The germline V gene encodes CDR1 MNHEY and CDR2 SMNVEV (reference sequence). This CDR3 region has 14 residues. This CDR3 reads CASSLGGPNEKLFF. CDR3 bases: TGTGCCAGCAGTTTAGGAGGGCCTAATGAAAAACTGTTTTTT.

As DNA, the CDR3 is TGTGCCAGCAGCCAGGGGGAAGGCGGGGAGCTGTTTTTT. Its translation: CASSQGEGGELFF. This chain connects TRBV2 to TRBJ2-2; TRBD1 agrees at 7 bases. J was trimmed by 7 bases and V by 6 bases; bases with no gene match: 5. CDR3 size: 13 residues. CDR1 SNHLY and CDR2 FYNNEI come from the germline V gene.

The sample holds a few counts of this clone. This chain connects TRBV25-1 to TRBJ2-5; 10 bases are shared with TRBD2. Looked up from germline, CDR1 is MGHDK and CDR2 is SYGVNS. J was trimmed by 2 bases and V by 1 base; bases with no gene match: 4. The CDR3 loop spans 16 amino acids. The CDR3 region is CASSESVAGGQETQYF. CDR3 in DNA: TGTGCCAGCAGTGAATCTGTAGCGGGGGGACAAGAGACCCAGTACTTC.

The chain has TRBV2 and TRBJ2-1; TRBD2 matches 8 bases. V shed 2 bases, J shed 6 bases, and the junction held 3 bases outside the gene matches. Germline-derived CDR1 and CDR2 are SNHLY and FYNNEI. This CDR3 comprises 14 residues. The CDR3 loop reads CASSEQGTSNEQFF. Here the CDR3 DNA reads TGTGCCAGCAGTGAACAGGGGACTAGCAATGAGCAGTTCTTC.

The chain recombines TRBV6-4 with TRBJ2-3, with 8 bases identical to TRBD2. V was clipped by 0 bases and J by 3 bases; unmatched bases: 5. The CDR3 loop spans 16 amino acids. Germline CDR1 is MRHNA and CDR2 is SNTAGT. In nucleotides, the CDR3 is TGTGCCAGCAGTGACTCGATGGGCGGGGGGACAGATACGCAGTATTTT. Encoded protein: CASSDSMGGGTDTQYF.

This clone has just a few counts. This chain uses TRBV2 with TRBJ1-1; 8 nucleotides line up with TRBD1. This CDR3 has 16 residues. V trimming: 1 base; J trimming: 5 bases; junction bases outside the gene matches: 9. Looked up from germline, CDR1 is SNHLY and CDR2 is FYNNEI. The CDR3 nucleotides read TGTGCCAGCAGTGAAGGCAGGGGGCTAGTTAAAACTGAAGCTTTCTTT. It yields the protein CASSEGRGLVKTEAFF.

V and J are TRBV27 and TRBJ2-1, with 9 bases identical to TRBD1. Germline CDR1 and CDR2: MNHEY and SMNVEV (reference sequence). This CDR3 has 15 amino acids. The V gene end was trimmed by 5 bases and the J gene end by 8 bases; junction bases not matched to a gene: 10. The CDR3 sequence: CASSLFGTGQYEQFF. As DNA, the CDR3 is TGTGCCAGCAGTCTCTTCGGGACAGGGCAATATGAGCAGTTCTTC.

This clone was counted only a few times. This chain connects TRBV11-2 to TRBJ1-2; D unclear. The CDR3 consists of 13 residues. V was clipped by 1 base and J by 6 bases, with 9 bases between them. Germline lookup yields CDR1 SGHAT and CDR2 FQNNGV. This CDR3 is CASSLVQSDGYTF. The CDR3 nucleotides read TGTGCCAGCAGCTTAGTACAGTCCGATGGCTACACCTTC. The complete variable domain, with remaining parts taken from reference TRBV11-2 and TRBJ1-2, reads EAGVAQSPRYKIIEKRQSVAFWCNPISGHATLYWYQQILGQGPKLLIQFQNNGVVDDSQLPKDRFSAERLKGVDSTLKIQPAKLEDSAVYLCASSLVQSDGYTFGSGTRLTVV.

This clone has only a few counts. This sequence joins TRBV5-6 and TRBJ1-1; TRBD1 matches at 9 bases. Germline V gene lookup returns CDR1 SGHDT and CDR2 YYEEEE. Unmatched junction bases numbered 4, after V lost 3 bases and J lost 1 base. This CDR3 has 15 residues. The CDR3 nucleotides are TGTGCCAGCAGCTCACAGGGGGCTTGGAACACTGAAGCTTTCTTT. It specifies CASSSQGAWNTEAFF.

V and J are TRBV30 and TRBJ1-1; TRBD1 might be the D (6 bases). The CDR3 spans 14 residues. Germline CDR1 is GTSNPN and CDR2 is SVGIG (reference sequence). V was clipped by 0 bases and J by 2 bases, with 10 bases between them. In nucleotides, the CDR3 is TGTGCCTGGAGTGTAGGACAGACCAACACTGAAGCTTTCTTT. Amino acids: CAWSVGQTNTEAFF.

This sequence joins TRBV25-1 and TRBJ2-5; TRBD2 might be the D (6 bases). This CDR3 is 17 amino acids long. Trimming shortened V by 4 bases and J by 2 bases, and 20 bases separated the two germline ends. The germline CDR1 and CDR2 sequences are MGHDK and SYGVNS. CDR3 in amino acids: CASSVKGIWGDQETQYF. CDR3 nucleotide sequence: TGTGCCAGCAGTGTGAAGGGTATATGGGGGGATCAAGAGACCCAGTACTTC.

The chain employs TRBV4-1 and TRBJ2-7; D is unresolved. The CDR3 contains 14 residues. The germline gives CDR1 MGHRA, CDR2 YSYEKL. V dropped 0 bases and J dropped 2 bases, with 8 bases sitting between them. CDR3 region: CASSQEVQTYEQYF. CDR3 sequence (DNA): TGCGCCAGCAGCCAAGAGGTACAGACCTACGAGCAGTACTTC.

J is TRBJ2-2 and V is TRBV27; TRBD1 aligns across 7 bases. The CDR3 totals 14 residues. V lost 7 bases to trimming and J lost 2 bases; unmatched junction nucleotides: 4. Germline V lookup: CDR1 MNHEY, CDR2 SMNVEV (reference sequence). In DNA form, the CDR3 reads TGTGCCAGCACCGACAGGGTTAACACCGGGGAGCTGTTTTTT. Translation gives CASTDRVNTGELFF.

The rearrangement links TRBV6-5 to TRBJ1-2, with D possibly matching TRBD1 (5 bases). Germline V gives CDR1 MNHEY, CDR2 SVGAGI. CDR3 length: 14 residues. V lost 6 bases and J 0 bases, leaving 11 bases between the germline ends. CDR3: CASSTRGANYGYTF. CDR3 bases: TGTGCCAGCAGCACACGGGGGGCTAACTATGGCTACACCTTC.

The chain has TRBV11-2 and TRBJ2-7, with TRBD2 identical over 11 bases. Germline trimming cut 2 bases from V and 4 bases from J; bases unmatched to any gene: 7. Germline CDR1 reads SGHAT; CDR2 reads FQNNGV. The CDR3 sequence is 16 residues long. CDR3 DNA: TGTGCCAGCAGCTTATTCAGTAGCGGGGGGGCGTACGAGCAGTACTTC. Amino acid sequence: CASSLFSSGGAYEQYF. The whole variable domain, remainder taken from reference TRBV11-2 and TRBJ2-7, is EAGVAQSPRYKIIEKRQSVAFWCNPISGHATLYWYQQILGQGPKLLIQFQNNGVVDDSQLPKDRFSAERLKGVDSTLKIQPAKLEDSAVYLCASSLFSSGGAYEQYFGPGTRLTVT.

This clone was picked up many times. The chain recombines TRBV6-1 with TRBJ1-1; no firm D call. The V end was cut by 5 bases, the J end by 1 base, with 8 bases between. The CDR3 extends over 13 amino acids. Germline V gene lookup returns CDR1 MNHNS and CDR2 SASEGT. DNA of the CDR3: TGTGCCAGCAGTCTTAGAGAGAACACTGAAGCTTTCTTT. Its protein product is CASSLRENTEAFF.

As regards this clone: Different DNA sequences within this sample yield the same CDR3. The rearrangement uses TRBV9 and TRBJ1-6; D uncertain. The CDR3 contains 9 residues. V lost 10 bases and J lost 10, with 6 bases in between. Per germline, CDR1 SGDLS and CDR2 YYNGEE. The CDR3 loop is CASGSPLHF. CDR3 coding DNA: TGTGCCTCCGGGTCACCCCTCCACTTT.

The chain links TRBV2 to TRBJ2-7; 7 bases map to TRBD1. The CDR3 contains 14 residues. From germline, CDR1 is SNHLY and CDR2 FYNNEI. J was trimmed by 5 bases and V by 6 bases; bases with no gene match: 10. The CDR3 sequence is CASRKRQGFDEQYF. CDR3 DNA sequence: TGTGCCAGCAGGAAGAGACAGGGCTTCGACGAGCAGTACTTC.